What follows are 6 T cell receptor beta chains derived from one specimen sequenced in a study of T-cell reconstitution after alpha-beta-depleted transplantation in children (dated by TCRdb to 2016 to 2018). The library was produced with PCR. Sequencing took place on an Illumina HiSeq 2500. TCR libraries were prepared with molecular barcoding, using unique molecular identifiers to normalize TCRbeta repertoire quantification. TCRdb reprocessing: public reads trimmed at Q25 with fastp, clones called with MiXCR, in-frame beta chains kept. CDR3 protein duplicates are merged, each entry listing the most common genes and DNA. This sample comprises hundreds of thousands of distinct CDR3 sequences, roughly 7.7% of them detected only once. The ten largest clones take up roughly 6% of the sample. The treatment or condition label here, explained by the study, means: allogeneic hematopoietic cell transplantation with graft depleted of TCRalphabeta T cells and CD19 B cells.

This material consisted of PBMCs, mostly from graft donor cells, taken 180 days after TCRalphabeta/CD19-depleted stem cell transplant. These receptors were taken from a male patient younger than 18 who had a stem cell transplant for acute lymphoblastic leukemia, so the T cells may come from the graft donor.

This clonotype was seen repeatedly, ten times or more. CDR3 nucleotides: TGTGCCAGCAGCTGGCAGGGTAACGGTCAGCCCCAGCATTTT. Translated: CASSWQGNGQPQHF. The chain couples TRBV13 to TRBJ1-5; perhaps TRBD1 as D (5 bases). Trimming left V 4 bases short and J 6 bases short, with 13 bases between. CDR3 length equals 14 residues. Germline V gives CDR1 PRHDT, CDR2 FYEKMQ (reference sequence).

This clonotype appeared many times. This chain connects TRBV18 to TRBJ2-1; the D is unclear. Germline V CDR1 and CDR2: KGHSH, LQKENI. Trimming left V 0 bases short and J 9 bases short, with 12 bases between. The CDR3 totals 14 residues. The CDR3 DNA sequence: TGTGCCAGCTCACCACCGCTCCGGCGTGGTGAGCAGTTCTTC. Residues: CASSPPLRRGEQFF.

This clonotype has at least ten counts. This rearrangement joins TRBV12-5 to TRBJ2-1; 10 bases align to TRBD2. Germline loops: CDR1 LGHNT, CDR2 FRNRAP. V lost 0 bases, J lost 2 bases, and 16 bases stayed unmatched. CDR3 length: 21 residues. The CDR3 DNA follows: TGTGCTAGTGGTTTGGTACTTTCCAGTATAGCTAGCGGGAGACCCTACAATGAGCAGTTCTTC. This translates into CASGLVLSSIASGRPYNEQFF.

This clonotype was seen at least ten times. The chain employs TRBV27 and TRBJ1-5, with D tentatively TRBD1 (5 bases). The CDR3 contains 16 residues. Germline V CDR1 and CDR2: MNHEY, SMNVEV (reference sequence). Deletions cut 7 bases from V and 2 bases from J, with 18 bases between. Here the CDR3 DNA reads TGTGCCAGCAACTCATGGGTAGGGGTTGGCAATCAGCCCCAGCATTTT. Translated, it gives CASNSWVGVGNQPQHF.

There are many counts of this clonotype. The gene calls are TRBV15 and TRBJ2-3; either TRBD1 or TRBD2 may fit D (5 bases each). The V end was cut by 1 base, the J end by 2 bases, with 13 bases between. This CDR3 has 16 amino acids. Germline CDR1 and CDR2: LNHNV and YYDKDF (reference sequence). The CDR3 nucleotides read TGTGCCACCAGCAGAGTCCCGGGACCTATCACAGATACGCAGTATTTT. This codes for CATSRVPGPITDTQYF.

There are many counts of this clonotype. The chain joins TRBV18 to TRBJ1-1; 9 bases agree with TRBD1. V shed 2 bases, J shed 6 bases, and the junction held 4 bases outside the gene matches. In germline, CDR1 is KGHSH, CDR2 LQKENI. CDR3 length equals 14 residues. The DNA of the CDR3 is TGTGCCAGCTCACCAGGGACAGGGTATCCTGAAGCTTTCTTT. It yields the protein CASSPGTGYPEAFF.